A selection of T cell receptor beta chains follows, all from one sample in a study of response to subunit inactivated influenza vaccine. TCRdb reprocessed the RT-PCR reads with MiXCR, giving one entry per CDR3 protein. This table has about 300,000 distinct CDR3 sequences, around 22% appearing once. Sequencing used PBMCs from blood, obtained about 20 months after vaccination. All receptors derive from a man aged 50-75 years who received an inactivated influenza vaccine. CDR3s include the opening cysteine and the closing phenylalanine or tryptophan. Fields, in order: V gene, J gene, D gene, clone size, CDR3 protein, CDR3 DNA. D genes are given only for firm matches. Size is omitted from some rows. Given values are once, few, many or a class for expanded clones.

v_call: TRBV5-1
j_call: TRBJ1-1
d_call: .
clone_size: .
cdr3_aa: CAGSVRSDGEAFF
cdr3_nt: TGCGCCGGCAGCGTCCGGTCGGACGGTGAAGCTTTCTTT

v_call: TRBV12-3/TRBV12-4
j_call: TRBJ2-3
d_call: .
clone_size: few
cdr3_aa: CASSSGTQISTDTQYF
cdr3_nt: TGTGCCAGCAGTTCCGGGACACAAATTAGCACAGATACGCAGTATTTT

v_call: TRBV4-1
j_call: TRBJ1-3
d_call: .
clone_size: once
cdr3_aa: CASSQEGSGNSGNAIYF
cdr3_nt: TGCGCCAGCAGCCAAGAAGGTTCCGGGAACTCTGGAAACGCCATATATTTT

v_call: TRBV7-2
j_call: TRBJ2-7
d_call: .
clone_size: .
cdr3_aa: CASSLTGQFSEQYF
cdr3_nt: TGTGCCAGCAGCTTAACTGGACAGTTCAGCGAGCAGTACTTC

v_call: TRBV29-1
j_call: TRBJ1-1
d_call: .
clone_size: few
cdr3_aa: CSVERRGMNTEAFF
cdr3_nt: TGCAGCGTTGAAAGGAGGGGGATGAACACTGAAGCTTTCTTT

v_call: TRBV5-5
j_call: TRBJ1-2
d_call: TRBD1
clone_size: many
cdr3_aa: CASSMGTVGYDYTF
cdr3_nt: TGTGCCAGCAGCATGGGGACAGTCGGATATGACTACACCTTC

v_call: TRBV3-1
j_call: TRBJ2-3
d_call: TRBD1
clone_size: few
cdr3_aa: CASSRPQGATSTDTQYF
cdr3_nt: TGTGCCAGCAGCCGCCCGCAGGGGGCTACTAGCACAGATACGCAGTATTTT

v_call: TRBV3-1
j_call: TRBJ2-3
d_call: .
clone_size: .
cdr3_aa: CASSQVAGTKDTQYF
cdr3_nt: TGTGCCAGCAGCCAAGTTGCGGGAACGAAAGATACGCAGTATTTT

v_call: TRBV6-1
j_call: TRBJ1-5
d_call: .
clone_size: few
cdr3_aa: CASSVRSNQPQHF
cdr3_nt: TGTGCCAGCAGCGTTCGAAGCAATCAGCCCCAGCATTTT

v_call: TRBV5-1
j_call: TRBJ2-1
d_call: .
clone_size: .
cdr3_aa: CASSLGGRGVYNEQFF
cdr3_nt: TGCGCCAGCAGCTTGGGGGGGAGAGGCGTCTACAATGAGCAGTTCTTC

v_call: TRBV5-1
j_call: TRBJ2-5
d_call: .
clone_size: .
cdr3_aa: CASSSDTGTEETQYF
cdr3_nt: TGCGCCAGCAGCTCAGATACCGGGACGGAAGAGACCCAGTACTTC

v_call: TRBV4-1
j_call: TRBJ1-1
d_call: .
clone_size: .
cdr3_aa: CASSQVVTTLNTEAFF
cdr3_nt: TGCGCCAGCAGCCAAGTCGTGACTACCCTAAACACTGAAGCTTTCTTT

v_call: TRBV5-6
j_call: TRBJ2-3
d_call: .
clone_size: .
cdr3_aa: CASSWETGSRADTQYF
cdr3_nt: TGTGCCAGCAGCTGGGAGACAGGTTCGCGGGCAGATACGCAGTATTTT

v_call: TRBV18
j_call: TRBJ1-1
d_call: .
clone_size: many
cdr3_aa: CASSPSGANTEAFF
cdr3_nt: TGTGCCAGCTCACCTTCCGGGGCGAACACTGAAGCTTTCTTT

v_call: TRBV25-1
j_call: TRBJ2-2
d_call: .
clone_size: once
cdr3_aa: CASSALGVANTGELFF
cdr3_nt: TGTGCCAGCAGCGCTCTGGGGGTAGCGAACACCGGGGAGCTGTTTTTT

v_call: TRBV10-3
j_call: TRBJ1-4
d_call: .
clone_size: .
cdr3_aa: CAISAGVGGSEKLFF
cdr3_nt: TGTGCCATCAGTGCAGGGGTTGGTGGGAGTGAAAAACTGTTTTTT

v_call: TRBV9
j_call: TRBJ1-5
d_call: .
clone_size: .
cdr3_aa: CASSVAGAGQPQHF
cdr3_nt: TGTGCCAGCAGCGTAGCAGGGGCCGGCCAGCCCCAGCATTTT

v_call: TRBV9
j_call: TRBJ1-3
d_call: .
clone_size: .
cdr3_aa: CASSAGAAFGNTIYF
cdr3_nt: TGTGCCAGCAGCGCGGGGGCAGCTTTCGGAAACACCATATATTTT

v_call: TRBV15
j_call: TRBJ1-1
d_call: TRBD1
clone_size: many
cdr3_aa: CATSTNYRGGTEAFF
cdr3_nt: TGTGCCACCAGCACCAACTACAGGGGTGGAACTGAAGCTTTCTTT

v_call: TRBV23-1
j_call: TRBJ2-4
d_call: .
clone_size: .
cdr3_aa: CASSPSGRAPKNIQYF
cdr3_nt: TGCGCCAGCAGTCCAAGTGGGCGGGCGCCGAAAAACATTCAGTACTTC

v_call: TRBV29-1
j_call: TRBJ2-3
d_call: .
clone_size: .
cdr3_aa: CSVEGQGDTQYF
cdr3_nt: TGCAGTGTCGAAGGTCAGGGGGATACGCAGTATTTT

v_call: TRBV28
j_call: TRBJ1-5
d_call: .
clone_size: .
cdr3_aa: CASSLWAGVNSNQPQHF
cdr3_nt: TGTGCCAGCAGTTTATGGGCAGGGGTTAATAGCAATCAGCCCCAGCATTTT

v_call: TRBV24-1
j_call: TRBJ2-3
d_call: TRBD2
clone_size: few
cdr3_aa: CATSEVTSGTDTQYF
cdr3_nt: TGTGCCACCAGTGAGGTGACTAGCGGCACAGATACGCAGTATTTT

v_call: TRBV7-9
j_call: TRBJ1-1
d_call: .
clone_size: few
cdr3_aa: CASSRMGDRAFF
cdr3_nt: TGTGCCAGCAGCCGCATGGGGGATCGGGCTTTCTTT

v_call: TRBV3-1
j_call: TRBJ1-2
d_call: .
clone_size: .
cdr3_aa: CASSHNSIGPYGYTF
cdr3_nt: TGTGCCAGCAGCCATAACAGTATAGGCCCCTATGGCTACACCTTC

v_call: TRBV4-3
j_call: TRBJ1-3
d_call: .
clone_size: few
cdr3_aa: CASSPRQTNRGDTIYF
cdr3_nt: TGCGCCAGCAGCCCCCGACAGACCAATCGAGGGGACACCATATATTTT

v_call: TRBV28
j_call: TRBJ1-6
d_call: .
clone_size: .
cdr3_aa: CASQTRLAPLHF
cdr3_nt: TGTGCCAGCCAGACACGGTTGGCACCCCTCCACTTT

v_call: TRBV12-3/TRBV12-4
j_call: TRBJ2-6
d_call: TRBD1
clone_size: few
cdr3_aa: CASSPGDRTSGANVLTF
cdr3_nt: TGTGCCAGCAGTCCCGGGGACAGAACGTCTGGGGCCAACGTCCTGACTTTC

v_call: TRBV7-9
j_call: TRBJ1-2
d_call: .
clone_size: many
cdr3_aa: CASSLGPLLGGYTF
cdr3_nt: TGTGCCAGCAGCTTAGGACCGTTGCTCGGTGGCTACACCTTC

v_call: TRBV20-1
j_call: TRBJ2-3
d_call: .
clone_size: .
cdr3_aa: CSASDSTDTQYF
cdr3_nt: TGCAGTGCTAGTGACAGTACAGATACGCAGTATTTT

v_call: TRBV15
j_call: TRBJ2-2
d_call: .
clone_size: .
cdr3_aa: CATRNGPRSFANTGELFF
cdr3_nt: TGTGCCACGCGTAACGGGCCCAGGTCTTTCGCGAACACCGGGGAGCTGTTTTTT

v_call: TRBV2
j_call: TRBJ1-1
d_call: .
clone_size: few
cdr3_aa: CASSVSGRTQAFF
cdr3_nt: TGTGCCAGCAGCGTATCCGGACGCACCCAAGCTTTCTTT

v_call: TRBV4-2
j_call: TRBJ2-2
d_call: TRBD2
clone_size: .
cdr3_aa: CASSQDLGSGGTGELFF
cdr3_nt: TGTGCCAGCAGCCAAGATTTGGGTTCCGGGGGGACCGGGGAGCTGTTTTTT

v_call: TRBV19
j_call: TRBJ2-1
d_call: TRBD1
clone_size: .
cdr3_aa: CASRLDRGGYNEQFF
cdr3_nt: TGTGCCAGTAGACTAGACAGGGGTGGCTACAATGAGCAGTTCTTC

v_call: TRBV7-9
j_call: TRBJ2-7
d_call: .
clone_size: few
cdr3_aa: CASSLGGLTEQYF
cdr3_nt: TGTGCCAGCAGCCTTGGTGGGCTTACCGAGCAGTACTTC

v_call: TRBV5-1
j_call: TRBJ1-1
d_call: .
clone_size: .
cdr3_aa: CASSLWPDPNTEAFF
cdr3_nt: TGCGCCAGCAGCTTGTGGCCCGATCCGAACACTGAAGCTTTCTTT

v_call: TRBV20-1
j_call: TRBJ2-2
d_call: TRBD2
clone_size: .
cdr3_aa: CSARALLAGGANTGELFF
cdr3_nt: TGCAGTGCTAGAGCCCTGTTAGCGGGGGGCGCGAACACCGGGGAGCTGTTTTTT

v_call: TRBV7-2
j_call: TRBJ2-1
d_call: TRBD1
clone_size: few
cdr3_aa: CASSGDSEQFF
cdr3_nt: TGTGCCAGCAGCGGGGACAGTGAGCAGTTCTTC

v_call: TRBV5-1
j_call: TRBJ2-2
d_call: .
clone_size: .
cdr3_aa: CASSLSSRLNTGELFF
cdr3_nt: TGCGCCAGCAGCTTATCGTCACGGCTGAACACCGGGGAGCTGTTTTTT

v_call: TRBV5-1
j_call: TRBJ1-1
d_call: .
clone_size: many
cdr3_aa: CASSLSGMNTEAFF
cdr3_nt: TGCGCCAGCAGCTTGTCGGGAATGAACACTGAAGCTTTCTTT

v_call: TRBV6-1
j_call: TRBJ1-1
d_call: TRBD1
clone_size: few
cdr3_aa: CASRSQGGNTEAFF
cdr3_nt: TGTGCCAGCAGGTCGCAGGGGGGGAACACTGAAGCTTTCTTT

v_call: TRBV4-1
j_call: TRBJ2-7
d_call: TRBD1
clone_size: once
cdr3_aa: CASGPRTGSYEQYF
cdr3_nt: TGCGCCAGCGGCCCCCGGACAGGCTCCTACGAGCAGTACTTC

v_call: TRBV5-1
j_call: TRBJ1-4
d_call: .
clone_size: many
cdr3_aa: CASSLGTAVGNEKLFF
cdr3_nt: TGCGCCAGCAGCTTGGGGACAGCAGTCGGTAATGAAAAACTGTTTTTT

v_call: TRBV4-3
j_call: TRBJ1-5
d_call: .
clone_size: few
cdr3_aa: CASSQDNGRRTPQPQHF
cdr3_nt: TGCGCCAGCAGCCAAGATAATGGTCGAAGGACCCCTCAGCCCCAGCATTTT

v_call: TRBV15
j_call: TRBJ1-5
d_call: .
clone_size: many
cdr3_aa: CATSAPGAQPQHF
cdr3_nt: TGTGCCACCAGCGCCCCAGGGGCTCAGCCCCAGCATTTT